This TCR beta chain was recorded in a study of naive and memory T cell subsets. A UMI-containing oligonucleotide was joined by 3' ligation to the TCR cDNA template. RNA was extracted from under 3 ml of whole blood of healthy adults. Cells were not sorted; total RNA input targeted about 1 to 1000 ng. This clonotype was counted ten times or more. The SP2 primer and nested alpha and beta constant region primers amplified ligated cDNA in four rounds. TCRdb independently ran MiXCR on the 5' RACE reads; one entry per CDR3 protein. The sample records roughly 60,000 distinct CDR3 sequences, roughly 7% being singletons. The source is a male donor in good health.

The CDR3 DNA reads as TGTGCCAGCAGTTATCAGGCGGGAGGGTACAATGAGCAGTTCTTC. Translation gives CASSYQAGGYNEQFF. V usage is TRBV11-2 and J usage is TRBJ2-1, with TRBD2 identical over 9 bases. Germline loops: CDR1 SGHAT, CDR2 FQNNGV. The V and J ends lost 6 bases and 4 bases, in that order; junction bases with no gene match: 7. The CDR3 is 15 amino acids. Supplemented by reference TRBV11-2 and TRBJ2-1, the full variable domain reads EAGVAQSPRYKIIEKRQSVAFWCNPISGHATLYWYQQILGQGPKLLIQFQNNGVVDDSQLPKDRFSAERLKGVDSTLKIQPAKLEDSAVYLCASSYQAGGYNEQFFGPGTRLTVL.